The clone carrying this T cell receptor beta chain came up once. Its antigen remains unknown. TCRdb analysed the reads with MiXCR anew, one entry per CDR3 protein. The sample contains about 220,000 distinct CDR3 sequences, roughly 34% of which appear only once. Looked up from germline, CDR1 is MNHNS and CDR2 is SASEGT. CDR3 length: 12 residues. The V gene lost 6 bases and the J gene lost 10 bases, with 15 bases spanning the gap. The data originate from a study of T cell repertoires in cytomegalovirus infection. Sequenced here: CD8+ T cells from cultured PBMCs, sampled from culture after CMV antigen stimulation. The receptor comes from a human donor in good health (CMV status not recorded). Some clones in this sample may be carry-over from other donors' samples. V and J are TRBV6-1 and TRBJ1-2; D call uncertain. Written as DNA, the CDR3 is TGTGCCAGCAGCCCTACGTCCGTATCCTACACCTTC. As protein: CASSPTSVSYTF.